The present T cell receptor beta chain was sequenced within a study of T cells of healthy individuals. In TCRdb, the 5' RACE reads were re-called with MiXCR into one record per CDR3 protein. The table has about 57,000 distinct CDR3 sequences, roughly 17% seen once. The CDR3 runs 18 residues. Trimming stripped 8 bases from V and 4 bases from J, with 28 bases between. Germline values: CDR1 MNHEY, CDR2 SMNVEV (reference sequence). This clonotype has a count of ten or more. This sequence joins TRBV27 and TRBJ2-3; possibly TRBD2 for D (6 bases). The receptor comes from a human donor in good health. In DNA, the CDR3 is TGTGCCAGCTCCCGAGGGATTAGCGGTCCTATTGGGCCAGATACGCAGTATTTT. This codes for CASSRGISGPIGPDTQYF.